This T cell receptor beta chain stems from a study of T-cell reconstitution after alpha-beta-depleted transplantation in children. Broader study findings: For some patients, TCRbeta diversity was high at day 60 because of recipient T cells and thymic progenitors that survived. T cells produced anew were the main source of T-cell counts and diversity one year after transplant. Several hundred expanded graft clones reportedly were the source of alpha-beta T cells about two months after transplant.

V was trimmed by 3 bases and J by 4 bases, leaving 10 bases between them. The CDR3 totals 14 residues. Germline V CDR1 and CDR2: SGHTA, FQGNSA. This clonotype was seen many times. Its specificity is not known. Library preparation (for TCRbeta) was performed with unique molecular identifiers. Each CDR3 protein is one row after TCRdb ran MiXCR on the PCR reads. The table includes about 200,000 distinct CDR3 sequences, roughly 7% detected once. The sequencing used PBMCs, collected before TCRalphabeta/CD19-depleted stem cell transplant. V and J are TRBV7-2 and TRBJ1-3, with D maybe TRBD1 (5 bases). The TCR sequence derives from a boy younger than 10 with acute lymphoblastic leukemia, due to receive a stem cell transplant. CDR3 sequence (DNA): TGTGCCAGCAGCTTCACAGGTGGAGGAAACACCATATATTTT. This gives the protein CASSFTGGGNTIYF.